Reported below is one T cell receptor beta chain. Construction of the TCR library relied on RNA isolated from PBMCs. This record belongs to a study of regulatory T cells in long-lasting Graves disease. The V end was cut by 3 bases, the J end by 5 bases, with 16 bases between. CDR1 is LNHDA, CDR2 SQIVND, per germline (reference sequence). This CDR3 comprises 15 residues. TCRdb re-called the reads with MiXCR, one entry per CDR3 protein. In the table there are about 880 distinct CDR3 sequences, 74% of which are singletons. The sequence was obtained from a middle-aged woman with Graves disease. This chain joins TRBV19 and TRBJ1-1, with D possibly TRBD1 on 6 matching bases. This sample comprised peripheral blood mononuclear cells (PBMCs), obtained with antithyroid drug treatment, in newly diagnosed or persistent Graves disease (not recorded which). The CDR3 DNA reads TGTGCCAGTAGTATGCGAGGGGGGGGTAGAACTGAAGCTTTCTTT. Encoded protein: CASSMRGGGRTEAFF.